This T cell receptor beta chain comes out of a study of read filtering for tumor transcriptome and immune sequencing. Overall study context: Among patients, 17 to 20 were male and more than 11 female, aged roughly 45 to 90 (mean around 66).

The library was built from roughly 400 ng RNA with molecular barcoded adaptors for alpha/delta and beta/gamma chains. TCRdb re-analysed the reads in MiXCR, keeping a single row per CDR3 protein. The profile shows about 63,000 distinct CDR3 sequences, approximately 15% of them singletons. Study results and caveats: Single-read clonotypes: about 81.9% of IR-seq clonotypes (roughly 4% of reads), almost 75% of RNA-seq clonotypes (roughly 49% of reads).

This clonotype was seen many times. What it binds is not known. Trimming removed 1 base from V and 1 base from J, with 13 bases in between. The CDR3 extends over 15 amino acids. CDR1 and CDR2 (germline): DFQATT, SNEGSKA (reference sequence). This sequence originates from a donor at least 40 years old with multiple myeloma. Sequencing used a population of CD138-negative cells sorted from bone marrow. The chain links TRBV20-1 to TRBJ1-1, with no clear D. The DNA of the CDR3 is TGCAGTGCTAGAGTTTGGAGTCGCGGGAACACTGAAGCTTTCTTT. It encodes CSARVWSRGNTEAFF.